The clone carrying this TCR beta chain was detected only once. Its matching antigen is unknown. The data belong to a study of vaccination effects on CD4 cells after COVID-19. Study information: Convalescent patients, a few in all, were sampled both early and late after vaccination.

Study-level points and caveats: Clones arising from infection and from vaccination showed marked clonal contraction late after vaccination. The study enrolled few convalescent patients and sampled no early post-infection timepoints.

The CDR3 runs 13 residues. V lost 4 bases and J lost 1, with 7 bases in between. Germline CDR1 ENHRY, CDR2 SYGVKD. After about 10 days in culture, the CD4+ T cells were isolated. From March to December 2020, the person had a SARS-CoV-2 infection that was confirmed by PCR. Each person got two doses of an mRNA SARS-CoV-2 vaccine, BNT162b2 or mRNA-1273. Only in-frame clones appear in the TCRdb table, and some are missing; sequencing was by immunoSEQ multiplex PCR. The repertoire holds roughly 46,000 clones, over 60% seen once, with under 5.5% in the top ten. The source of this sequence is a human donor who had a prior SARS-CoV-2 infection. The material was CD4+ T cells from PBMCs cultured without peptide, obtained after COVID-19 vaccination. The genes are TRBV10-3 and TRBJ1-1; unclear D gene. CDR3 region: CAISVDGNTEAFF. DNA of the CDR3: TGTGCCATCAGTGTCGACGGGAACACTGAAGCTTTCTTT.